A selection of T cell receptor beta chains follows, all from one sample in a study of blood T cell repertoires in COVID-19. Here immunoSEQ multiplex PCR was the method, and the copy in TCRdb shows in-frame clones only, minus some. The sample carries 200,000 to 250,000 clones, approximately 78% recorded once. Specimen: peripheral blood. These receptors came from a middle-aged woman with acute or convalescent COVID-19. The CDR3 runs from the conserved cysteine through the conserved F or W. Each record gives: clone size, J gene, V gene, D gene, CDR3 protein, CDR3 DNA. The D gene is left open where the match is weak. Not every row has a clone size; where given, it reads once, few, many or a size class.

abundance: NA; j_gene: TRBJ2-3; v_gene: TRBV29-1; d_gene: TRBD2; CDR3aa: CSVDTSVSTDTQYF; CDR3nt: TGCAGCGTTGATACTAGCGTTAGCACAGATACGCAGTATTTT
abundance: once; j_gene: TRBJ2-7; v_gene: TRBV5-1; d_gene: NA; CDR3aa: CASSLRGGEQYF; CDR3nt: TGCGCCAGCAGCTTGAGGGGGGGCGAGCAGTACTTC
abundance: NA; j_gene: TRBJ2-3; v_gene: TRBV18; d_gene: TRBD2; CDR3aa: CASSPPGSGREGTQYF; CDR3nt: TGTGCCAGCTCACCACCTGGGAGCGGGAGAGAAGGTACGCAGTATTTT
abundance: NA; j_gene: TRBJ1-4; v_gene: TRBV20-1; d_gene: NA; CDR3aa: CSASLSNGLNEKLFF; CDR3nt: TGCAGTGCTAGTCTCTCTAATGGGCTTAATGAAAAACTGTTTTTT
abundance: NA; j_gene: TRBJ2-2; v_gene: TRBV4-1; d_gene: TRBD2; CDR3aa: CASSQDLRGYTGELFF; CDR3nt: TGCGCCAGCAGCCAAGATTTGCGGGGGTACACCGGGGAGCTGTTTTTT
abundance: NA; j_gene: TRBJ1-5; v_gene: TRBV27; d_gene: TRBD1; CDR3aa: CASSLDRASNQPQHF; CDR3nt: TGTGCCAGCAGCCTGGACAGGGCTAGCAATCAGCCCCAGCATTTT
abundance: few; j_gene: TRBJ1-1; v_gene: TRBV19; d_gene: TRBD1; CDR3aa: CASKGTGRGGDTEAFF; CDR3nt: TGTGCCAGTAAGGGGACAGGACGGGGTGGAGACACTGAAGCTTTCTTT
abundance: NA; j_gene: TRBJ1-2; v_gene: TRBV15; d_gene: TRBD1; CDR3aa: CATSRGTQGFTYGYTF; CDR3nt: TGTGCCACCAGCAGAGGAACACAGGGGTTCACCTATGGCTACACCTTC
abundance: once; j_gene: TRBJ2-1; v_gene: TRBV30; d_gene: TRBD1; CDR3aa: CAWCWDRNFRNEQFF; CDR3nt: TGTGCCTGGTGCTGGGACAGAAATTTTCGGAATGAGCAGTTCTTC
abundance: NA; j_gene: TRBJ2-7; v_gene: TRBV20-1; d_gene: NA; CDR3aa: CSARDGREQYF; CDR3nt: TGCAGTGCTAGAGATGGCAGGGAGCAGTACTTC
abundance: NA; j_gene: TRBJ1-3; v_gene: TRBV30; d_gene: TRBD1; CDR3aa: CAWSPMDRGSDTIYF; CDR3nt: TGTGCCTGGAGTCCTATGGACAGGGGCTCGGACACCATATATTTT
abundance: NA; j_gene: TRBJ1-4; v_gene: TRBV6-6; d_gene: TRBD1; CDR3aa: CASRHGDRQNEKLFF; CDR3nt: TGTGCCAGCAGGCATGGGGACAGACAAAATGAAAAACTGTTTTTT
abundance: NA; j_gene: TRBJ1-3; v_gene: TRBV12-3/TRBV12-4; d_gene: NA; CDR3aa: CAGRQSGNTIYF; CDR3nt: TGTGCCGGCAGACAGTCTGGAAACACCATATATTTT
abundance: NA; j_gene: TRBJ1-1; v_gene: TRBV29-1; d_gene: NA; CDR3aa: CSVHRATEAFF; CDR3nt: TGCAGCGTCCACAGGGCCACTGAAGCTTTCTTT
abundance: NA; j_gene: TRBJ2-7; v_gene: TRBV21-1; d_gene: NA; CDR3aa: CASSKKGEQGAYEQYF; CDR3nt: TGTGCCAGCAGCAAAAAGGGAGAACAGGGGGCCTACGAGCAGTACTTC
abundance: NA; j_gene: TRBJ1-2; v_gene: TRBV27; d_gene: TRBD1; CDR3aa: CASSWGTGLSYGYTF; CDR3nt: TGTGCCAGCAGTTGGGGGACAGGGCTTAGCTATGGCTACACCTTC
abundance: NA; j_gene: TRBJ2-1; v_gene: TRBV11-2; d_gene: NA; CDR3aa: CASSFLTYYNEQFF; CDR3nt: TGTGCCAGCAGCTTTCTCACCTACTACAATGAGCAGTTCTTC
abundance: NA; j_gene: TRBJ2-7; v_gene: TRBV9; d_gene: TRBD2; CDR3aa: CASSVAGSGRIYEQYF; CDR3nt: TGTGCCAGCAGCGTAGCTGGTAGCGGGAGGATTTACGAGCAGTACTTC
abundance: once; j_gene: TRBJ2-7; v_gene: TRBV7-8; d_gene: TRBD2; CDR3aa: CASSTRTSGRGEQYF; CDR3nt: TGTGCCAGCAGCACCAGGACTAGCGGGAGGGGAGAGCAGTACTTC
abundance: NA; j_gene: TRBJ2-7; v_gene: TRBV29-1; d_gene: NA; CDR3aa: CSVEGAGSSSYEQYF; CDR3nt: TGCAGCGTTGAGGGGGCCGGCTCCAGCTCCTACGAGCAGTACTTC
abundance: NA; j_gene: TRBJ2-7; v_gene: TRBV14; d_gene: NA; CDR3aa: CASSPRTTAVIYEQYF; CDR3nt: TGTGCCAGCAGTCCAAGGACAACCGCAGTTATCTACGAGCAGTACTTC
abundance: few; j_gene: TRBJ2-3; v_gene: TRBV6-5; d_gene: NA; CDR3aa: CASLSSNRLADTQYF; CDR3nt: TGTGCCAGCTTAAGTTCAAATCGTTTAGCAGATACGCAGTATTTT
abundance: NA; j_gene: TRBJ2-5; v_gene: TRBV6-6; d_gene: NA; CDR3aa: CATKDWETQYF; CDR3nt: TGTGCCACAAAGGACTGGGAGACCCAGTACTTC
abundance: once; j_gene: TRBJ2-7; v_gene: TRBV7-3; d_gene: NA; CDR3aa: CASSFGSSYEQYF; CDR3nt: TGTGCCAGCAGCTTTGGCAGCTCCTACGAGCAGTACTTC
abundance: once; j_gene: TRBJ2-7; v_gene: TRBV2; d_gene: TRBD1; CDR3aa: CASSEISWVGQDYEQYF; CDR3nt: TGTGCCAGCAGTGAAATCTCGTGGGTGGGACAGGACTACGAGCAGTACTTC
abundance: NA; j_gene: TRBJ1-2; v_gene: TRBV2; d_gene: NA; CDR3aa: CASSEGADYGYTF; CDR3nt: TGTGCCAGCAGTGAGGGGGCGGACTATGGCTACACCTTC
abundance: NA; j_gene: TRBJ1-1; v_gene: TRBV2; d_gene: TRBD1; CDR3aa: CASRAIGTGLPFTEAFF; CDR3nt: TGTGCCAGCAGGGCGATAGGGACAGGGCTTCCCTTCACTGAAGCTTTCTTT
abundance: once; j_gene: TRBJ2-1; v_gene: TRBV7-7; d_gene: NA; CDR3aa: CASSLAQGSFEQFF; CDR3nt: TGTGCCAGCAGCTTAGCTCAGGGGAGTTTTGAGCAGTTCTTC
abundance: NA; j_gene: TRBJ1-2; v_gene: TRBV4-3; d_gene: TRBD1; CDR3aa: CASSGTGSSNYGYTF; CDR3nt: TGCGCCAGCAGCGGGACAGGGTCCTCTAACTATGGCTACACCTTC
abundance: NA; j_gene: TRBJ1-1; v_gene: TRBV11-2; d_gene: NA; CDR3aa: CASSQGPNTEAFF; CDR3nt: TGTGCCAGCAGTCAGGGCCCGAACACTGAAGCTTTCTTT
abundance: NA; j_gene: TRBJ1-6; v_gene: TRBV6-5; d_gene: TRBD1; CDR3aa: CASSWDRGTNSPLHF; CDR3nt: TGTGCCAGCAGTTGGGACAGGGGAACCAATTCACCCCTCCACTTT
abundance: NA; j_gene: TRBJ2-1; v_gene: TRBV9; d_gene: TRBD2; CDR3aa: CASSAERGGINEQFF; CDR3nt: TGTGCCAGCAGCGCCGAGCGGGGGGGCATCAATGAGCAGTTCTTC
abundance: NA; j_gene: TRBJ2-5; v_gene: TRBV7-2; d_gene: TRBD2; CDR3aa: CASSFSSGSGETQYF; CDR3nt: TGTGCCAGCAGCTTTTCTAGCGGGAGTGGGGAGACCCAGTACTTC
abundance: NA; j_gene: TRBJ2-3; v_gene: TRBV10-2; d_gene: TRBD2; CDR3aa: CASSPSGDTQYF; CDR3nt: TGCGCCAGCAGCCCTAGCGGGGATACGCAGTATTTT
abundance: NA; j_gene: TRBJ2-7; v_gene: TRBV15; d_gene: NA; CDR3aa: CATSRVANSGEQYF; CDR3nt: TGTGCCACCAGCAGAGTAGCTAATTCGGGAGAGCAGTACTTC
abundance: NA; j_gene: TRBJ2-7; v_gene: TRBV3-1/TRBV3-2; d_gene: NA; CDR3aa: CASSQGTVPHEQYF; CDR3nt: TGTGCCAGCAGCCAAGGGACAGTCCCACACGAGCAGTACTTC
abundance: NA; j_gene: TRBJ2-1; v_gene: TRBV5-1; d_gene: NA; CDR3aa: CASSLNSHPGFF; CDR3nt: TGCGCCAGCAGCTTGAATAGTCATCCTGGGTTCTTC
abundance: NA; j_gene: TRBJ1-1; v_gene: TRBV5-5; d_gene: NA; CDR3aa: CASSWGHQNTEAFF; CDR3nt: TGTGCCAGCAGCTGGGGACACCAGAACACTGAAGCTTTCTTT
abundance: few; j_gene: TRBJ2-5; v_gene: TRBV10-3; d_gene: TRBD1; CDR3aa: CAISQSGGAETQYF; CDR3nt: TGTGCCATCAGCCAATCAGGGGGCGCCGAGACCCAGTACTTC
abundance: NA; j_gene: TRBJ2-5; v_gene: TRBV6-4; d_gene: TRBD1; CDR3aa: CASSRDSQETQYF; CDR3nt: TGTGCCAGCAGTCGGGACAGTCAAGAGACCCAGTACTTC
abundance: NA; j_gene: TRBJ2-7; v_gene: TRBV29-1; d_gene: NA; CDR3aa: CSVASGRTYEQYF; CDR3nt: TGCAGCGTGGCCTCGGGTAGGACCTACGAGCAGTACTTC
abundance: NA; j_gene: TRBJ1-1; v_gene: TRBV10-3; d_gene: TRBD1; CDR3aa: CAISGQGALGTEAFF; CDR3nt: TGTGCCATCAGTGGACAGGGGGCTTTAGGCACTGAAGCTTTCTTT
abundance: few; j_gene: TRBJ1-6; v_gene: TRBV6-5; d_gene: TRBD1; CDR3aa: CASGQGRNSPLHF; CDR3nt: TGTGCCAGCGGACAGGGAAGGAATTCACCCCTCCACTTT
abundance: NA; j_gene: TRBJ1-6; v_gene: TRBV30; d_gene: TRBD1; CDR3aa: CAWSVGTGVSPLHF; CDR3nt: TGTGCCTGGAGTGTGGGGACAGGGGTTTCACCCCTCCACTTT
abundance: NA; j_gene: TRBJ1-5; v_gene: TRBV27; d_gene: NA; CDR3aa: CASSLSRGGHQPQHF; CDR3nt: TGTGCCAGCAGTTTATCTCGAGGGGGTCACCAGCCCCAGCATTTT
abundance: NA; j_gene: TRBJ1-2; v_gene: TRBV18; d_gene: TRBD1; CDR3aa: CASSHDVQTGYGYTF; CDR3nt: TGTGCCAGCTCCCACGACGTCCAGACAGGGTATGGCTACACCTTC
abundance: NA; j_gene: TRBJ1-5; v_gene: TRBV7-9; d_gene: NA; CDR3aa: CASSLERQGNQPQHF; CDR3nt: TGTGCCAGCAGCTTGGAACGCCAGGGCAATCAGCCCCAGCATTTT